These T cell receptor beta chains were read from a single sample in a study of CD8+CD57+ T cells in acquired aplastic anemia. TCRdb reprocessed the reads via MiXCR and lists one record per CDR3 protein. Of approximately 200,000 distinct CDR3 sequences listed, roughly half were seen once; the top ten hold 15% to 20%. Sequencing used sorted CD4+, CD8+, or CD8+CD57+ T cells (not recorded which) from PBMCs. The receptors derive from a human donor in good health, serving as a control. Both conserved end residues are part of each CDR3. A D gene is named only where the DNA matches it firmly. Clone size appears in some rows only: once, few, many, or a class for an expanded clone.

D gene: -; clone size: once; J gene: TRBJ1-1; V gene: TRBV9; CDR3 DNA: TGTGCCAGCAGCGTAGAGGCAGCAAACACTGAAGCTTTCTTT; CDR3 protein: CASSVEAANTEAFF
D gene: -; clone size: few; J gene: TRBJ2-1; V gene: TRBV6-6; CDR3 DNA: TGTGCCAGCAGTTACCTTGGCTCCTACAATGAGCAGTTCTTC; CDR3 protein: CASSYLGSYNEQFF
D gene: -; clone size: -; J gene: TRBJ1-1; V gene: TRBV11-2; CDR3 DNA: TGTGCCAGCAGTCCGGGGGCGCGAGGGAACACTGAAGCTTTCTTT; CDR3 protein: CASSPGARGNTEAFF
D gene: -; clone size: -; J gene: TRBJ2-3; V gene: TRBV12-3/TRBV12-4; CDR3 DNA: TGTGCCAGCAGCGTAGGAGGGGGACGCACAGATACGCAGTATTTT; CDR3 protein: CASSVGGGRTDTQYF
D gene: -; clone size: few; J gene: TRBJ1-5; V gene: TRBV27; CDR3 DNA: TGTGCCAGCAGCCGAGAACCGGGGGCCCATCAGCCCCAGCATTTT; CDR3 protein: CASSREPGAHQPQHF
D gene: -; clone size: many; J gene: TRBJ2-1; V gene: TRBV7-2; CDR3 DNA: TGTGCCAGCAGCTTAGCCGGCGCCTCCTACAATGAGCAGTTCTTC; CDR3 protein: CASSLAGASYNEQFF
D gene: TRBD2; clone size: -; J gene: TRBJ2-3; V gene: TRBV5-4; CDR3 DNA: TGTGCCAGCAGCTTAGTACTAGCGGGGGGCTTCCACACAGATACGCAGTATTTT; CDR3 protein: CASSLVLAGGFHTDTQYF
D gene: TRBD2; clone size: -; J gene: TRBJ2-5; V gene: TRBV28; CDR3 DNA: TGTGCCAGCAGCCCCCGGTTCTATAGCGGGGAGGCCTACAATGAGCAGTCCTTC; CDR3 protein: CASSPRFYSGEAYNEQSF
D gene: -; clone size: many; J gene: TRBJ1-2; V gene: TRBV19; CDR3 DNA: TGTGCCAGTAAGGCGGAGATGGAAATTGGCTACACCTTC; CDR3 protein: CASKAEMEIGYTF
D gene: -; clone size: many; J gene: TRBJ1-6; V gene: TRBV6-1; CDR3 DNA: TGTGCCAGCAGCGGCAGGTCTTTCAATTCACCCCTCCACTTT; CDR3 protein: CASSGRSFNSPLHF
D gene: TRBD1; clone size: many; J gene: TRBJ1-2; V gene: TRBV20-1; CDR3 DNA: TGCAGTGCTAGAGAGATGACAGGGGACTATGGCTACACCTTC; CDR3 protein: CSAREMTGDYGYTF
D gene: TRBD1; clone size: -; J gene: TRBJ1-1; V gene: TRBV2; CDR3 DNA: TGTGCCAGCAGTGGGGGACAGGGGGCGTCAAGCACTGAAGCTTTCTTT; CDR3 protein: CASSGGQGASSTEAFF
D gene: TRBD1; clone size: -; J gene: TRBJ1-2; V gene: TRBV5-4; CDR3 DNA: TGTGCCAGCAGCGCCACGACAGGGAGCGGCTACACCTTC; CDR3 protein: CASSATTGSGYTF
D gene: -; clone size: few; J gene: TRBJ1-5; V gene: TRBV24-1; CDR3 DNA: TGTGCCACCAGTGATGTAGGACAGCCCCAGCATTTT; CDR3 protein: CATSDVGQPQHF
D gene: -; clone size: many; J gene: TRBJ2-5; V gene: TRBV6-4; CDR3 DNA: TGTGCCAGCAGTGACTTCGGGGCGAGAAATGAGCAAGAGACCCAGTACTTC; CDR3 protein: CASSDFGARNEQETQYF
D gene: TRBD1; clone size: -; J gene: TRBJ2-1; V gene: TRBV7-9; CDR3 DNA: TGTGCCAGCAGAGGACAGGGGATAACCTACAATGAGCAGTTCTTC; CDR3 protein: CASRGQGITYNEQFF
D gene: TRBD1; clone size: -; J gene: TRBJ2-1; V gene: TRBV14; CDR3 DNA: TGTGCCAGCAGCCAAGATGGGACAGGGGGCCCCAATGAGCAGTTCTTC; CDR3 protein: CASSQDGTGGPNEQFF
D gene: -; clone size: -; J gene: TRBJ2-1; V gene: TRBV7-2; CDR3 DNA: TGTGCCAGCAGCTTGGGGACCTACAATAAGCAGTTCTTC; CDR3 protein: CASSLGTYNKQFF
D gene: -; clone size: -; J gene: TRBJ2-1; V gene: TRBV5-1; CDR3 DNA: TGCGCCAGCAGCTTGGGGGGGGAGTTCGAGCAGTTCTTC; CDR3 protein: CASSLGGEFEQFF
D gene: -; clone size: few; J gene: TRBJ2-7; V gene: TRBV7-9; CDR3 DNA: TGTGCCAGCAGCCCTGGTACTGGGGTTTCCGAGCAGTACTTC; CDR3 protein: CASSPGTGVSEQYF
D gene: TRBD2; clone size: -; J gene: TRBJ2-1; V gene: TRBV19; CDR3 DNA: TGTGCCACTGGGACTACCCCAACGAATGAGCAGTTCTTC; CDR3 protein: CATGTTPTNEQFF
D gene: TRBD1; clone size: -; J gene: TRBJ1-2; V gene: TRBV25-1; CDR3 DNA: TGTGCCAGCAGCTTACCAGGGGGCTCCTATGGCTACACCTTC; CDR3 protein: CASSLPGGSYGYTF
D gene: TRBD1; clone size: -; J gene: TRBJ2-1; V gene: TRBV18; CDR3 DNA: TGTGCCAGCTCATTCGGACAGGGTACCTATGAGCAGTTCTTC; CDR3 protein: CASSFGQGTYEQFF
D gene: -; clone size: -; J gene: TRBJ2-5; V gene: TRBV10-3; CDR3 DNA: TGTGCCATCAGTGCCGGGTGGGCAGGGTCCAAGTCGGAGACCCAGTACTTC; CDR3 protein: CAISAGWAGSKSETQYF
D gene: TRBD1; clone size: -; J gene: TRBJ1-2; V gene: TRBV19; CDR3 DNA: TGTGCCAGCAGCGTAGCGCGAAAAGGACAGGGGCATGGCTACACCTTC; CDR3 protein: CASSVARKGQGHGYTF
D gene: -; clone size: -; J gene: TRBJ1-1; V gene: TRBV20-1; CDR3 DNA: TGCAGTGCTGGGCAGGGGCAGTCAAACACTGAAGCTTTCTTT; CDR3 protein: CSAGQGQSNTEAFF
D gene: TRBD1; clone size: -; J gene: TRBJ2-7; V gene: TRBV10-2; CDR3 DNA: TGCAGCCAAGCCGGACAGGCCTACGAGCAGTACTTC; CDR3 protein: CSQAGQAYEQYF
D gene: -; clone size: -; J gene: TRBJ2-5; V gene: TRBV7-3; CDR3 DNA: TGTGCCAGCAGCTTAACGGCAGGGAGTAGGGAGACCCAGTACTTC; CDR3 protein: CASSLTAGSRETQYF
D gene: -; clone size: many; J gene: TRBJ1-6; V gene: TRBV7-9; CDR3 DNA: TGTGCCAGCAGCCGAGAGGGGGGTCCCCTCCACTTT; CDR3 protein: CASSREGGPLHF
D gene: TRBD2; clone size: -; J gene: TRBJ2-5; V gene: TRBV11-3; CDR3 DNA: TGTGCCAGCAGCTCGGGGGGGCTACGGAACCAAGAGACCCAGTACTTC; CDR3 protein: CASSSGGLRNQETQYF
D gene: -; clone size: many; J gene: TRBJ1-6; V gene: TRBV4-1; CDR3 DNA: TGCGCCAGCAGCCAAGCCCAAATTCGACAGGTCTCCTATTCACCCCTCCACTTT; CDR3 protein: CASSQAQIRQVSYSPLHF
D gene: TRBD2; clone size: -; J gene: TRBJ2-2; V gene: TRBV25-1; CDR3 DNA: TGTGCCAGCAGTGAATTTGGGGGGGGTGAACACCGGGGAGCTGTTTTT; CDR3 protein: CASSEFGGGEHRGAVF
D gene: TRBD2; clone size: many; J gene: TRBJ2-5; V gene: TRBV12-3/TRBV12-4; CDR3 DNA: TGTGCCAGCAGTACTAGCGGCGAGACCCAGTACTTC; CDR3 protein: CASSTSGETQYF
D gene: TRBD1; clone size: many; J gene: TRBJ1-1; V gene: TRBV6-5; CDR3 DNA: TGTGCCAGCAGCTCGACAGGGATTAGCCGGGACACTGAAGCTTTCTTT; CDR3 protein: CASSSTGISRDTEAFF
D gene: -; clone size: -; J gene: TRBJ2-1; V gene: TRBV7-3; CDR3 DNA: TGTGCCAGCAGCTCGATAGGAGGTGAGCAGTTCTTC; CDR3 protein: CASSSIGGEQFF
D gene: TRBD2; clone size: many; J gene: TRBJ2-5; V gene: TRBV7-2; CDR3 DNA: TGTGCCAGCAGCCTCGGCGGGGGGGGAGGAGAGACCCAGTACTTC; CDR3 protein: CASSLGGGGGETQYF
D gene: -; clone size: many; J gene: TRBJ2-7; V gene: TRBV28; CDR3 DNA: TGTGCCAGCAGTCCCTTGGCAGGGCAGACCTACGAGCAGTACTTC; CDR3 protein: CASSPLAGQTYEQYF
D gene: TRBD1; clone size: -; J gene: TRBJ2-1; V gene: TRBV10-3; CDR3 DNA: TGCGCCATCAGGGGACAGGACGCAGAGCAGTTCTTC; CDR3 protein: CAIRGQDAEQFF